These 9 T cell receptor beta chains originate from one sample sequenced in a study of T cell repertoires in cytomegalovirus infection. TCRdb re-called the reads through MiXCR, storing one row per CDR3 protein. The sample shows roughly 310,000 distinct CDR3 sequences, around a sixth of them seen only once. The sample consisted of PBMCs. Receptors were obtained from a human donor in good health (CMV status not recorded). Some clones in this sample may be carry-over from other donors' samples.

This clonotype was seen only a few times. The chain recombines TRBV9 with TRBJ1-2; 11 bases align to TRBD1. The CDR3 consists of 16 residues. V trimming: 4 bases; J trimming: 8 bases; junction bases outside the gene matches: 13. Germline V gives CDR1 SGDLS, CDR2 YYNGEE. CDR3 sequence (DNA): TGTGCCAGCAGCAGTCTACCGGGACAGGGGGATCAGGGCTACACCTTC. Its translation: CASSSLPGQGDQGYTF.

This sequence joins TRBV7-2 and TRBJ2-2; either TRBD1 or TRBD2 may fit D (5 bases each). The length of the CDR3 is 15 residues. V was trimmed by 5 bases and J by 0 bases, leaving 10 bases between them. Germline V lookup: CDR1 SGHTA, CDR2 FQGNSA. CDR3 protein: CASSRGRTNTGELFF. CDR3 bases: TGTGCCAGCAGCCGGGGACGGACGAACACCGGGGAGCTGTTTTTT. The full variable domain, rest sourced from reference TRBV7-2 and TRBJ2-2, is GAGVSQSPSNKVTEKGKDVELRCDPISGHTALYWYRQSLGQGLEFLIYFQGNSAPDKSGLPSDRFSAERTGGSVSTLTIQRTQQEDSAVYLCASSRGRTNTGELFFGEGSRLTVL.

This clonotype was recorded at least ten times. The chain has TRBV4-1 and TRBJ1-4; 7 nucleotides line up with TRBD1. CDR1 and CDR2 from the germline V gene are MGHRA and YSYEKL. The CDR3 spans 17 residues. V was pared by 2 bases and J by 10 bases, with 16 bases of the junction left unmatched. CDR3 protein: CASSQFRGPTSAGKLFF. CDR3 nucleotide sequence: TGCGCCAGCAGCCAATTTAGGGGGCCCACCTCGGCCGGAAAACTGTTTTTT.

This clonotype was seen a few times. This chain connects TRBV18 to TRBJ1-6; 8 bases line up with TRBD1. This CDR3 spans 16 amino acids. The germline CDR1 and CDR2 sequences are KGHSH and LQKENI. The V gene end was trimmed by 6 bases and the J gene end by 5 bases; junction bases not matched to a gene: 9. The CDR3 region is CASSPTGAMNNSPLHF. CDR3 sequence (DNA): TGTGCCAGCTCTCCGACAGGGGCCATGAATAATTCACCCCTCCACTTT.

The genes are TRBV4-1 and TRBJ1-4; D remains ambiguous. The CDR3 loop spans 16 amino acids. From germline, CDR1 is MGHRA and CDR2 YSYEKL. The V end lost 1 base, the J end lost 5 bases, and 14 bases lay between the germline ends. CDR3 coding DNA: TGCGCCAGCAGCCAAGGGTACGGACTCCGGAATGAAAAACTGTTTTTT. This codes for CASSQGYGLRNEKLFF.

The chain has TRBV19 and TRBJ2-5; tentative D call: TRBD1 (8 bases). Germline CDR1 LNHDA, CDR2 SQIVND (reference sequence). CDR3 length equals 12 residues. Trimming cost V 9 bases and J 5 bases, with 13 bases left between them. CDR3 DNA sequence: TGTGCCAGCGGACAGGGAGGGGAGACCCAGTACTTC. Its protein is CASGQGGETQYF.

In its sample, this clonotype was seen many times. This chain uses TRBV7-2 with TRBJ1-1; a possible D gene is TRBD1 (5 bases). This CDR3 has 18 amino acids. Trimming pared 5 bases from V and 0 bases from J, leaving 22 bases between. Germline V gene data show CDR1 as SGHTA and CDR2 as FQGNSA. CDR3 bases: TGTGCCAGCAGCCCCACCCGACGCCGGGGCAGGGTGAACACTGAAGCTTTCTTT. Amino acids: CASSPTRRRGRVNTEAFF.

This clonotype was counted a few times. The chain uses TRBV4-1 and TRBJ2-7; the D gene is possibly TRBD2 (5 bases). Germline V gene lookup returns CDR1 MGHRA and CDR2 YSYEKL. CDR3 size: 13 residues. V shed 2 bases and J shed 6 bases, with 11 bases lying between them. The DNA for the CDR3 is TGCGCCAGCAGCCAACTACTAGTCGGCGAGCAGTACTTC. This gives the protein CASSQLLVGEQYF.

Comments on this clonotype: A single base separates this from a much larger clone, so it may be a read error. This chain links TRBV6-2 or TRBV6-3 with TRBJ2-4; D not certain. CDR1 is MNHEY, CDR2 SVGEGT, per germline. The CDR3 consists of 13 residues. CDR3 region: CASGYAGKNIQYF. CDR3 nucleotide sequence: TGTGCCAGCGGTTACGCAGGCAAAAACATTCAGTACTTC.